This is a list of T cell receptor beta chains from one sample in a study of blood T cell repertoires in COVID-19. The assay was immunoSEQ multiplex PCR, and TCRdb's table has in-frame clones only and misses some. Here the sample spans a few hundred thousand clones, almost 90% being singletons. Sequencing was done on a sample of peripheral blood. The receptor set was obtained from a woman between 25 and 40 years old with COVID-19, enrolled during active disease. Each CDR3 is given with its conserved first and last residue. The order of the fields is clone size, V gene, J gene, D gene, CDR3 protein, CDR3 DNA. D genes are given only for firm matches. Clone size appears in some rows only: once, few, many, or a class for an expanded clone.

>-|TRBV4-2|TRBJ2-5|TRBD2
CASSQDWPGETSGRAPTRETQYF
TGTGCCAGCAGCCAAGATTGGCCGGGCGAAACTAGCGGGAGGGCCCCTACGAGGGAGACCCAGTACTTC
>-|TRBV28|TRBJ2-7|-
CASSLWVGGTYEQYF
TGTGCCAGCAGTTTATGGGTGGGAGGAACCTACGAGCAGTACTTC
>-|TRBV7-9|TRBJ2-3|-
CASSPRESQDTQYF
TGTGCCAGCAGCCCACGGGAGTCCCAAGATACGCAGTATTTT
>-|TRBV6-4|TRBJ1-5|-
CASSESPDSLRHF
TGTGCCAGCAGTGAAAGTCCAGACTCCCTCCGGCATTTT
>few|TRBV3-1/TRBV3-2|TRBJ2-7|TRBD2
CASSQILAGVYEQYF
TGTGCCAGCAGCCAAATACTAGCGGGAGTATACGAGCAGTACTTC
>-|TRBV19|TRBJ1-5|-
CASSTDRSQPQHF
TGTGCCAGTAGTACCGACAGGAGTCAGCCCCAGCATTTT
>-|TRBV5-1|TRBJ1-3|-
CASSLAPSSGNTIYF
TGCGCCAGCAGCTTGGCCCCCAGCTCTGGAAACACCATATATTTT
>-|TRBV13|TRBJ1-2|-
CASSRSGFFYGYTF
TGTGCCAGCAGCCGTAGCGGATTCTTCTATGGCTACACCTTC
>-|TRBV19|TRBJ1-3|-
CASSITGTGNTIYF
TGTGCCAGTAGTATCACAGGGACTGGAAACACCATATATTTT
>-|TRBV3-1/TRBV3-2|TRBJ1-3|-
CASSLGGGAFSGNTIYF
TGTGCCAGCAGCCTGGGGGGAGGTGCCTTCTCTGGAAACACCATATATTTT
>-|TRBV18|TRBJ1-1|-
CASSPEWSVEAFF
TGTGCCAGCTCGCCAGAGTGGTCGGTTGAAGCTTTCTTT
>-|TRBV5-4|TRBJ2-2|-
CASSLSLRGSGTGELFF
TGTGCCAGCAGCTTGTCACTGCGAGGGTCGGGAACCGGGGAGCTGTTTTTT
>-|TRBV7-8|TRBJ2-1|-
CASSLGRVPEQFF
TGTGCCAGCAGCTTAGGAAGAGTGCCAGAGCAGTTCTTC
>-|TRBV7-3|TRBJ2-3|-
CASRKSGGGDTQYF
TGTGCCAGCAGAAAGAGTGGGGGCGGAGATACGCAGTATTTT
>-|TRBV7-2|TRBJ1-3|-
CASTPGGSGNTIYF
TGTGCCAGCACCCCGGGGGGTTCAGGAAACACCATATATTTT
>many|TRBV5-6|TRBJ1-2|TRBD1
CASSLRTGGGGYTF
TGTGCCAGCAGCCTCAGGACAGGGGGTGGTGGCTACACCTTC
>-|TRBV5-4|TRBJ1-6|-
CASSLGAIRNNSPLHF
TGTGCCAGCAGCTTGGGGGCAATTCGCAATAATTCACCCCTCCACTTT
>-|TRBV5-4|TRBJ1-2|-
CASSPDSLLGYGYTF
TGTGCCAGCAGCCCGGACAGTCTTCTAGGCTATGGCTACACCTTC
>-|TRBV27|TRBJ2-2|TRBD1
CASSLLAGQGNTGELFF
TGTGCCAGCAGTTTATTGGCGGGACAGGGGAACACCGGGGAGCTGTTTTTT
>-|TRBV2|TRBJ1-3|-
CASSERQAGNTIYF
TGTGCCAGCAGTGAAAGACAGGCTGGAAACACCATATATTTT
>-|TRBV25-1|TRBJ2-3|-
CASSEQGEGDTQYF
TGTGCCAGCAGTGAACAAGGGGAAGGGGATACGCAGTATTTT
>-|TRBV7-9|TRBJ1-2|-
CASSLEQGYYGYTF
TGTGCCAGCAGCTTAGAACAGGGATACTATGGCTACACCTTC
>-|TRBV7-9|TRBJ2-1|TRBD2
CASSLGPAGGYYNEQFF
TGTGCCAGCAGCTTAGGCCCAGCGGGAGGATACTACAATGAGCAGTTCTTC
>-|TRBV5-1|TRBJ2-1|TRBD2
CASSLGTSPRRVTNEQFF
TGCGCCAGCAGCTTGGGGACTAGCCCAAGACGGGTAACCAATGAGCAGTTCTTC
>once|TRBV5-5|TRBJ1-5|-
CASSLSHRVGNQPQHF
TGTGCCAGCAGCTTATCCCACAGGGTAGGGAATCAGCCCCAGCATTTT
>-|TRBV5-1|TRBJ2-7|-
CASRGTRETYEQYF
TGCGCCAGCAGAGGAACTAGGGAGACCTACGAGCAGTACTTC
>once|TRBV28|TRBJ1-4|TRBD1
CASSLETGQGNEKLFF
TGTGCCAGCAGTTTAGAAACGGGACAGGGGAACGAAAAACTGTTTTTT
>-|TRBV27|TRBJ2-2|-
CASRIGQSNTGELFF
TGTGCCAGCAGAATTGGACAGTCCAACACCGGGGAGCTGTTTTTT
>-|TRBV7-2|TRBJ1-5|-
CASSLAGTGNQPQHF
TGTGCCAGCAGCTTAGCGGGTACAGGTAATCAGCCCCAGCATTTT
>-|TRBV5-6|TRBJ1-2|-
CASSLTGYLYGYTF
TGTGCCAGCAGCTTGACAGGGTATCTCTATGGCTACACCTTC